One sample yielded the 23 T cell receptor beta chains listed below, sequenced in a study of shared clonotypes between healthy human individuals (dated by TCRdb to 2020 to 2022). Receptor amplification or capture employed the immunoSEQ multiplex PCR assay. TCRdb provides this immuneACCESS table in a form limited to in-frame rearrangements. Some clones are lacking; in checked studies, under half of them reflect an unresolved V gene, and why the rest are absent is not known. The sample includes over 2 million clones, with roughly 95% observed a single time. The ten largest clonotypes hold more than 0.1% of the sample. The sequenced sample consisted of naive CD4+ T cells sorted from blood. The label giving this sample's cell subset or site can be read as: CD45RA+ positively selected. The source of these receptors is a man aged 18 to 29 in good health.

As regards this clone: The sample contains more than one DNA sequence encoding this CDR3. The J gene is TRBJ2-7, the V gene TRBV5-4; D is uncertain. Germline CDR1 reads SGHNT; CDR2 reads YYREEE (reference sequence). V was shortened by 3 bases and J by 3 bases, with 7 bases between the two germline ends. This CDR3 is built from 12 residues. The CDR3 DNA reads TGTGCCAGCAGCTCGGACGGCTACGAGCAGTACTTC. Its protein is CASSSDGYEQYF.

V usage is TRBV5-1 and J usage is TRBJ2-2; D is possibly TRBD1 (7 bases). V lost 3 bases to trimming and J lost 0 bases, with 12 bases between them. CDR3 length equals 16 residues. Germline CDR1 reads SGHRS; CDR2 reads YFSETQ. CDR3 coding DNA: TGCGCCAGCAGCTGGAGGGGGCGCGCGAACACCGGGGAGCTGTTTTTT. Translating gives CASSWRGRANTGELFF.

The CDR3 nucleotides read TGTGCCAGCAGTTTAACGGGACGGGGGAATGAAAAACTGTTTTTT. Translation gives CASSLTGRGNEKLFF. This chain joins TRBV27 and TRBJ1-4; D is perhaps TRBD1 (5 bases). Germline CDR1 MNHEY, CDR2 SMNVEV (reference sequence). This CDR3 contains 15 residues. The V end lost 2 bases, the J end lost 5 bases, and 12 bases lay between the germline ends.

Regarding this clone: Other DNA sequences of this sample code for an identical CDR3. The rearrangement uses TRBV4-3 and TRBJ1-2; D is possibly TRBD1 (6 bases). The V gene's germline CDR1 is LGHNA and CDR2 YSLEER. This CDR3 is built from 15 residues. V was trimmed by 0 bases and J by 4 bases, leaving 12 bases between them. CDR3 region: CASSQEDRGAYGYTF. As DNA, the CDR3 is TGCGCCAGCAGCCAAGAAGACCGGGGGGCCTATGGCTACACCTTC.

This CDR3 reads CASSRTGGLGNTIYF. DNA of the CDR3: TGCGCCAGCAGCAGGACAGGGGGGTTAGGAAACACCATATATTTT. The V and J genes are TRBV5-1 and TRBJ1-3; 10 nucleotides match TRBD1. Per germline, CDR1 SGHRS and CDR2 YFSETQ. J was trimmed by 4 bases and V by 4 bases; bases with no gene match: 5. The CDR3 is 15 residues long.

The rearrangement links TRBV4-1 to TRBJ1-1, with D maybe TRBD1 (5 bases). The germline V gene has CDR1 MGHRA and CDR2 YSYEKL. V lost 0 bases to trimming and J lost 0 bases, with 14 bases between them. This CDR3 is 17 amino acids long. CDR3 in amino acids: CASSQEGQGLMNTEAFF. The CDR3 nucleotides read TGCGCCAGCAGCCAAGAAGGCCAGGGACTCATGAACACTGAAGCTTTCTTT.

V gene TRBV5-6 combines with J gene TRBJ2-1, with 9 bases lining up with TRBD2. Germline lookup yields CDR1 SGHDT and CDR2 YYEEEE. The CDR3 is made up of 15 amino acids. Trimming at V came to 8 bases and at J to 4 bases, leaving 10 bases not matched to a gene. The CDR3 DNA is TGTGCCAGTTCGCGACTAGCGGAAAATTACAATGAGCAGTTCTTC. This translates into CASSRLAENYNEQFF. Filled out from reference TRBV5-6 and TRBJ2-1, the complete variable domain reads DAGVTQSPTHLIKTRGQQVTLRCSPKSGHDTVSWYQQALGQGPQFIFQYYEEEERQRGNFPDRFSGHQFPNYSSELNVNALLLGDSALYLCASSRLAENYNEQFFGPGTRLTVL.

This sequence joins TRBV7-6 and TRBJ1-6, with 9 bases fitting TRBD1. The CDR3 extends over 15 amino acids. Trimming took 5 bases from V and 7 from J; bases not matched to a gene: 6. Germline lookup yields CDR1 SGHVS and CDR2 FNYEAQ. CDR3 nucleotides: TGTGCCAGCAGCACAAGACAGGGGGACAATTCACCCCTCCACTTT. Its protein product is CASSTRQGDNSPLHF.

The rearrangement links TRBV10-3 to TRBJ1-3; 7 bases align to TRBD1. The CDR3 loop spans 15 amino acids. The germline V gene encodes CDR1 ENHRY and CDR2 SYGVKD. Unmatched junction bases numbered 8, after V lost 5 bases and J lost 4 bases. In DNA form, the CDR3 reads TGTGCCATCAGTCCCGACAGGGCCTGGGGAAACACCATATATTTT. Translating gives CAISPDRAWGNTIYF.

The V gene is TRBV18, the J gene TRBJ2-7, with a tentative D call TRBD1 (5 bases). CDR1 KGHSH and CDR2 LQKENI come from the germline V gene. V was cut by 0 bases and J by 3 bases, with 6 bases left in between. The CDR3 covers 13 residues. The CDR3 sequence: CASSPPDNYEQYF. The CDR3 region has the DNA TGTGCCAGCTCACCACCGGACAACTACGAGCAGTACTTC.

Remarks on this clone: In the same sample, other DNA sequences code for this CDR3. The chain combines TRBV6-5 with TRBJ2-7; D uncertain. This CDR3 contains 12 residues. Germline V gene lookup returns CDR1 MNHEY and CDR2 SVGAGI. V lost 6 bases, J lost 1 base, and 7 bases lay in between. DNA of the CDR3: TGTGCCAGCAGCCGGACGTCCTACGAGCAGTACTTC. It is translated as CASSRTSYEQYF.

The J gene is TRBJ2-5, the V gene TRBV7-9; the match to TRBD2 covers 12 bases. V trimming: 3 bases; J trimming: 2 bases; junction bases outside the gene matches: 13. Germline V gene sequence: CDR1 SEHNR, CDR2 FQNEAQ (reference sequence). The CDR3 has 19 amino acids. CDR3 in amino acids: CASSFAGTSGRKGQETQYF. In DNA, the CDR3 is TGTGCCAGCAGCTTTGCAGGAACTAGCGGGAGGAAGGGGCAAGAGACCCAGTACTTC.

This chain connects TRBV5-6 to TRBJ1-2; perhaps TRBD1 as D (5 bases). CDR3 size: 15 residues. The germline gives CDR1 SGHDT, CDR2 YYEEEE. The V end was cut by 0 bases, the J end by 2 bases, with 11 bases between. CDR3: CASSLDYRLNYGYTF. CDR3 DNA: TGTGCCAGCAGCTTGGATTACAGGCTAAACTATGGCTACACCTTC.

As to this clone: Other DNA sequences in the same sample also yield this CDR3. This chain connects TRBV10-3 to TRBJ1-5; a weak D match, TRBD1 (5 bases). Trimming pared 0 bases from V and 4 bases from J, leaving 10 bases between. Germline CDR1 and CDR2: ENHRY and SYGVKD. CDR3 length equals 15 residues. In nucleotides, the CDR3 is TGTGCCATCAGTGAGTCGGGAGGGGTGAATCAGCCCCAGCATTTT. Protein product: CAISESGGVNQPQHF.

V is TRBV7-3 and J is TRBJ2-3; 10 bases match TRBD2. J gave up 6 bases and V 1 base, and 7 bases lay outside the gene matches. The CDR3 spans 16 residues. Germline CDR1 is SGHTA and CDR2 is FQGTGA. CDR3 sequence: CASSLRGLAGADTQYF. DNA for the CDR3: TGTGCCAGCAGCTTAAGAGGCCTAGCGGGGGCGGATACGCAGTATTTT.

The chain combines TRBV5-6 with TRBJ2-5; TRBD1 matches 8 bases. J gave up 5 bases and V 4 bases, and 7 bases lay outside the gene matches. Germline values: CDR1 SGHDT, CDR2 YYEEEE. This CDR3 is built from 14 residues. The CDR3 is CASSTGQGWETQYF. In DNA form, the CDR3 reads TGTGCCAGCAGCACCGGACAGGGCTGGGAGACCCAGTACTTC.

J is TRBJ2-3 and V is TRBV30; TRBD2 matches at 8 bases. V shed 0 bases and J 2 bases; nucleotides not matched to a gene: 13. Germline V gene sequence: CDR1 GTSNPN, CDR2 SVGIG (reference sequence). The CDR3 has 18 amino acids. CDR3 nucleotide sequence: TGTGCCTGGAGTGTACTATCTTCGGCGGGGGGAACCACAGATACGCAGTATTTT. The encoded protein is CAWSVLSSAGGTTDTQYF.

V is TRBV5-8 and J is TRBJ1-2; 12 bases agree with TRBD1. The CDR3 is made up of 16 amino acids. Germline CDR1 reads SGHTS; CDR2 reads YDEGEE. The V gene end was trimmed by 0 bases and the J gene end by 7 bases; junction bases not matched to a gene: 7. The CDR3 sequence: CASSLAWDRGPSGYTF. DNA of the CDR3: TGTGCCAGCAGCTTGGCCTGGGACAGGGGGCCGAGTGGCTACACCTTC.

The chain carries TRBV7-2 and TRBJ2-7; perhaps TRBD2 as D (8 bases). The germline V and J ends were trimmed by 6 bases and 2 bases, with 17 bases remaining between them. The CDR3 runs to 15 residues. Germline V gene lookup returns CDR1 SGHTA and CDR2 FQGNSA. CDR3 bases: TGTGCCAGCAGTACTGATAGCGGGACAGCCTACGAGCAGTACTTC. It yields the protein CASSTDSGTAYEQYF.

This rearrangement joins TRBV5-4 to TRBJ1-1; D gene unclear. There are 11 residues in the CDR3. Deletions cut 0 bases from V and 9 bases from J, with 6 bases between. Germline values: CDR1 SGHNT, CDR2 YYREEE (reference sequence). The CDR3 loop reads CASSLAGKAFF. CDR3 bases: TGTGCCAGCAGCTTGGCGGGGAAAGCTTTCTTT. The full variable domain, in which reference TRBV5-4 and TRBJ1-1 provide the parts outside the CDR3, is ETGVTQSPTHLIKTRGQQVTLRCSSQSGHNTVSWYQQALGQGPQFIFQYYREEENGRGNFPPRFSGLQFPNYSSELNVNALELDDSALYLCASSLAGKAFFGQGTRLTVV.

The CDR3 reads CSVRGALQETQYF. In DNA, the CDR3 is TGCAGCGTGCGGGGGGCCCTGCAAGAGACCCAGTACTTC. This chain connects TRBV29-1 to TRBJ2-5; 8 bases align to TRBD2. The CDR3 is made up of 13 amino acids. Per germline, CDR1 SQVTM and CDR2 ANQGSEA. V was clipped by 6 bases and J by 2 bases; unmatched bases: 5.

J is TRBJ1-3 and V is TRBV13; no firm D call. The CDR3 contains 16 residues. Germline V gene lookup returns CDR1 PRHDT and CDR2 FYEKMQ (reference sequence). V was cut by 1 base and J by 0 bases, with 10 bases left in between. In DNA, the CDR3 is TGTGCCAGCAGCTTAGATGGCAGTCACTCTGGAAACACCATATATTTT. Translation: CASSLDGSHSGNTIYF.

This clone was recorded only once. The chain uses TRBV18 and TRBJ2-5; D is perhaps TRBD1 (6 bases). The V end lost 0 bases, the J end lost 5 bases, and 10 bases lay between the germline ends. Per germline, CDR1 KGHSH and CDR2 LQKENI. The CDR3 is made up of 14 amino acids. This chain's CDR3 is CASSPPGGEETQYF. The CDR3 DNA follows: TGTGCCAGCTCACCACCTGGGGGCGAGGAGACCCAGTACTTC.